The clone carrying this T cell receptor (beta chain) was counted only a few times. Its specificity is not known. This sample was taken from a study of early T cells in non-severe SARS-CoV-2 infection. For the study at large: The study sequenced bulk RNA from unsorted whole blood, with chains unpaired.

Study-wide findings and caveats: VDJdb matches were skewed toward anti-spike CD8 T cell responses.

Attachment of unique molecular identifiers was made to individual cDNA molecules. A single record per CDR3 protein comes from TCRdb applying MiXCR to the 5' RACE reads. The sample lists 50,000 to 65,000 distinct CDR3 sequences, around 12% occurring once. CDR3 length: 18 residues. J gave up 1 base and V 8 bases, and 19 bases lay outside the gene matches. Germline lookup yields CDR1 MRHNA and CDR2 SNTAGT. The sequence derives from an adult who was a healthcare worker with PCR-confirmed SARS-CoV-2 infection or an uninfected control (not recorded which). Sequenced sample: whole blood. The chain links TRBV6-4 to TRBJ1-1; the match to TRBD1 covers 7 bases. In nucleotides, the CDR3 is TGTGCCAGCCATACCCGAGGCCCGACAGGGCGTACGAACACTGAAGCTTTCTTT. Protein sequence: CASHTRGPTGRTNTEAFF.